The present TCR beta chain was sequenced within a study of OX40 agonist ivuxolimab in advanced cancers. Only in-frame clones appear in the TCRdb table, and some are missing; sequencing was by immunoSEQ multiplex PCR. The sample gives about 19,000 clones, approximately 83% of which show up once; approximately 22% is in the top ten. This material consisted of CD4+ or CD8+ T cells sorted from blood, taken in a trial of the OX40 agonist ivuxolimab. This TCR was sampled from an adult with an advanced solid tumor such as melanoma, head and neck, liver or kidney cancer.

The CDR3 loop reads CASSLGNEQFF. The DNA of the CDR3 is TGCGCCAGCAGCTTGGGTAATGAGCAGTTCTTC. V and J are TRBV5-1 and TRBJ2-1; D not certain. Trimming pared 0 bases from V and 7 bases from J, leaving 2 bases between. CDR3 size: 11 residues. Germline values: CDR1 SGHRS, CDR2 YFSETQ.